This TCR beta chain was captured in a study of blood T cell repertoires in COVID-19. At the level of the study: T cells, B-cell-depleted T cells, or PBMCs provided the cDNA or gDNA that served as material.

Original methodology: Reference gene primers were amplified, and this amplification served to estimate nucleated cell counts. Sequenced by immunoSEQ multiplex PCR; TCRdb stores in-frame clones only, minus some. That table furnishes V, J and clone size, whereas the DNA furnished D and trimming. The sample consists of about 70,000 clones, around 88% of them appearing once. This CDR3 has 14 residues. Germline V gene lookup returns CDR1 SGHDT and CDR2 YYEEEE. The J segment lost 2 bases and the V segment lost 3 bases, leaving 3 bases of the junction unmatched. The sample was peripheral blood. The V gene is TRBV5-6, the J gene TRBJ1-2; TRBD1 aligns across 8 bases. The sequence came from a woman aged 80 or over with acute or convalescent COVID-19. CDR3 residues: CASSSWDRNYGYTF. CDR3 DNA: TGTGCCAGCAGCTCGTGGGACAGGAACTATGGCTACACCTTC.